Listed here are 21 T cell receptor beta chains from one sample, sequenced in a study of CD8 T cells in ankylosing spondylitis. TCRdb fed the 5' RACE reads into MiXCR, producing one record per CDR3 protein. The sample includes over 60,000 distinct CDR3 sequences, 5.3% seen only once; the top ten take approximately 2.1%. What was sequenced was blood, either unsorted or a sorted T cell fraction (not recorded which). The source of these receptors is a male donor with ankylosing spondylitis or in good health (not recorded which).

The sample holds a few counts of this clonotype. The J gene is TRBJ2-6, the V gene TRBV10-3; no reliable D call. Trimming stripped 0 bases from V and 1 base from J, with 4 bases between. The CDR3 sequence is 15 residues long. CDR1 ENHRY and CDR2 SYGVKD come from the germline V gene. CDR3 bases: TGTGCCATCAGTGAGTCGATTTCTGGGGCCAACGTCCTGACTTTC. Protein: CAISESISGANVLTF.

In this sample, this clonotype turned up many times. CDR3: CASSQDGAGKVAFF. The DNA for the CDR3 is TGTGCCAGCAGCCAAGATGGGGCAGGGAAGGTAGCTTTCTTT. The genes are TRBV3-1 and TRBJ1-1; tentatively, D is TRBD1 (5 bases). Trimming took 0 bases from V and 10 from J, leaving 15 bases between them. Germline assignment: CDR1 LGHDT and CDR2 YNNKEL (reference sequence). The CDR3 runs 14 residues.

In this sample, this clonotype turned up many times. The gene calls are TRBV12-3 or TRBV12-4 and TRBJ2-1; 8 bases agree with TRBD1. Germline trimming cut 6 bases from V and 2 bases from J; bases unmatched to any gene: 3. The CDR3 length is 14 residues. CDR3: CASRGGQAYNEQFF. The CDR3, as DNA: TGTGCCAGCAGAGGGGGACAGGCCTACAATGAGCAGTTCTTC.

This clonotype was picked up many times. V is TRBV7-7 and J is TRBJ2-1; D is undetermined. Trimming removed 1 base from V and 0 bases from J, with 10 bases in between. This CDR3 spans 16 amino acids. CDR1 is SSHAT and CDR2 is FNYEAQ in the germline V gene (reference sequence). The CDR3 DNA is TGTGCCAGCAGCTTAGACTACACTTACTCCTACAATGAGCAGTTCTTC. This sequence encodes CASSLDYTYSYNEQFF.

This clonotype showed up many times. This sequence joins TRBV20-1 and TRBJ2-3, with D tentatively TRBD2 (5 bases). With 1 base removed from V and 4 bases from J, the gap between germline ends came to 12 bases. From germline, CDR1 is DFQATT and CDR2 SNEGSKA (reference sequence). The CDR3 runs 14 residues. CDR3 residues: CSARVGSVADTQYF. The DNA for the CDR3 is TGCAGTGCTAGAGTTGGTAGCGTCGCAGATACGCAGTATTTT.

This clonotype was observed at least ten times. The chain is built from TRBV20-1 and TRBJ2-3, with D hard to call. This CDR3 contains 14 residues. Trimming took off 4 bases at V and 0 bases at J, with 11 bases between the two ends. The germline V gene encodes CDR1 DFQATT and CDR2 SNEGSKA (reference sequence). CDR3 loop: CSATSGGSTDTQYF. The CDR3 nucleotides are TGCAGTGCTACTTCGGGCGGTAGCACAGATACGCAGTATTTT.

This clonotype was counted at least ten times. V gene TRBV6-2 or TRBV6-3 combines with J gene TRBJ1-1; no reliable D call. CDR1 and CDR2 (germline): MNHEY, SVGEGT. V lost 2 bases and J 0 bases, leaving 10 bases between the germline ends. The CDR3 has 15 residues. This CDR3 reads CASSYHRTMNTEAFF. The CDR3 nucleotides read TGTGCCAGCAGTTACCACAGAACAATGAACACTGAAGCTTTCTTT.

This clonotype was seen more than once but under ten times. The chain couples TRBV18 to TRBJ2-3; the match to TRBD2 covers 8 bases. Germline CDR1 reads KGHSH; CDR2 reads LQKENI. V was pared by 4 bases and J by 0 bases, with 9 bases of the junction left unmatched. This CDR3 has 17 amino acids. The chain's CDR3 is CASSLNSGGYSTDTQYF. The CDR3 nucleotides are TGTGCCAGCTCACTTAACAGCGGGGGTTACAGCACAGATACGCAGTATTTT.

Turning to this clonotype: A much larger clone is a single base away; this may be a read error. This sequence joins TRBV4-1 and TRBJ2-5; D is uncertain. The CDR3 has 13 residues. Germline V lookup: CDR1 MGHRA, CDR2 YSYEKL. Trimming pared 4 bases from V and 6 bases from J, leaving 12 bases between. DNA for the CDR3: TGCGCCAGCAGCCTGGTCGGACGGCAGACCCAGTACTTC. Its protein is CASSLVGRQTQYF.

This clonotype was recorded many times. The chain is built from TRBV20-1 and TRBJ1-2; the D is unclear. V gave up 5 bases and J gave up 3 bases, with 10 bases separating them. From germline, CDR1 is DFQATT and CDR2 SNEGSKA (reference sequence). This CDR3 contains 12 residues. The CDR3 sequence is CSAQEGDYGYTF. The CDR3, as DNA: TGCAGTGCTCAAGAGGGTGACTATGGCTACACCTTC.

In its sample, this clonotype was seen many times. The gene calls are TRBV27 and TRBJ2-7, with 7 bases that match TRBD1. The CDR3 length is 17 residues. The V gene's germline CDR1 is MNHEY and CDR2 SMNVEV (reference sequence). The V segment lost 5 bases and the J segment 4 bases; nucleotides outside the gene matches: 17. In DNA, the CDR3 is TGTGCCAGCAGTCCGGACCCAGGGGGTCTAATTACGTACGAGCAGTACTTC. Its translation: CASSPDPGGLITYEQYF.

This clonotype occurred many times. V gene TRBV24-1 combines with J gene TRBJ1-5; tentatively, D is TRBD1 (5 bases). V dropped 5 bases and J dropped 0 bases, with 13 bases sitting between them. The CDR3 runs to 16 residues. From germline, CDR1 is KGHDR and CDR2 SFDVKD. The CDR3 here is CATSGDSQDSNQPQHF. CDR3 DNA: TGTGCCACCAGTGGGGACTCACAGGATAGCAATCAGCCCCAGCATTTT.

This clonotype has just a few counts. V usage is TRBV30 and J usage is TRBJ2-1, with D unresolved. Trimming left V 4 bases short and J 7 bases short, with 14 bases between. Germline loops: CDR1 GTSNPN, CDR2 SVGIG (reference sequence). The CDR3 extends over 13 amino acids. The chain's CDR3 is CAWKPKDSNEQFF. DNA of the CDR3: TGTGCCTGGAAGCCGAAGGATTCGAATGAGCAGTTCTTC.

The sample holds a few counts of this clonotype. The chain couples TRBV3-1 to TRBJ2-3; D gene unclear. From germline, CDR1 is LGHDT and CDR2 YNNKEL (reference sequence). This CDR3 region has 12 residues. The V end lost 0 bases, the J end lost 7 bases, and 5 bases lay between the germline ends. The CDR3 DNA reads as TGTGCCAGCAGCCAAGAAACGTATACGCAGTATTTT. The encoded protein is CASSQETYTQYF.

This clonotype was seen ten or more times. This chain connects TRBV18 to TRBJ1-1; D ambiguous. The CDR3 is 13 residues long. The V end lost 6 bases, the J end lost 10 bases, and 18 bases lay between the germline ends. The germline V gene has CDR1 KGHSH and CDR2 LQKENI. CDR3 protein: CASSPLRVEGAFF. The DNA for the CDR3 is TGTGCCAGCTCTCCGCTCCGGGTGGAAGGAGCTTTCTTT.

At least ten counts were recorded for this clonotype. The chain recombines TRBV9 with TRBJ2-5; 8 nucleotides match TRBD2. This CDR3 is 15 amino acids long. After removal of 1 base from V and 3 bases from J, the junction contained 5 bases not matched to a gene. Germline V lookup: CDR1 SGDLS, CDR2 YYNGEE. The CDR3 DNA reads as TGTGCCAGCAGCGTATTTGCGGGGGGAAAAGAGACCCAGTACTTC. This sequence encodes CASSVFAGGKETQYF.

This clonotype was recorded at least ten times. V usage is TRBV20-1 and J usage is TRBJ1-5; D ambiguous. The germline gives CDR1 DFQATT, CDR2 SNEGSKA (reference sequence). V was clipped by 1 base and J by 4 bases, with 11 bases between them. CDR3 length equals 14 residues. CDR3 bases: TGCAGTGCTAGAGCTGAGGCTACGAATCAGCCCCAGCATTTT. Its translation: CSARAEATNQPQHF.

This clonotype was recorded at least ten times. V usage is TRBV2 and J usage is TRBJ2-3; D is uncertain. The CDR3 extends over 12 amino acids. CDR1 and CDR2 (germline): SNHLY, FYNNEI. Trimming removed 2 bases from V and 6 bases from J, with 6 bases in between. The CDR3 nucleotides are TGTGCCAGCAGTGAAACGAAGGATACGCAGTATTTT. It translates to CASSETKDTQYF.

This clonotype was counted many times. The rearrangement links TRBV7-8 to TRBJ1-1; D remains ambiguous. V lost 2 bases, J lost 5 bases, and 6 bases lay in between. This CDR3 comprises 12 residues. Germline V gene lookup returns CDR1 SGHVS and CDR2 FQNEAQ. Here the CDR3 reads CASSLSLTEAFF. CDR3 DNA sequence: TGTGCCAGCAGCTTATCTCTTACTGAAGCTTTCTTT. Filled out from reference TRBV7-8 and TRBJ1-1, the complete variable domain reads GAGVSQSPRYKVAKRGQDVALRCDPISGHVSLFWYQQALGQGPEFLTYFQNEAQLDKSGLPSDRFFAERPEGSVSTLKIQRTQQEDSAVYLCASSLSLTEAFFGQGTRLTVV.

This clonotype was recorded many times. The CDR3, as DNA: TGCGCCAGCAGTCACAACAGGGGAGGCTCCTACGAGCAGTACTTC. This encodes CASSHNRGGSYEQYF. J is TRBJ2-7 and V is TRBV23-1; weak D call: TRBD1 (7 bases). TRBV23-1 is filed as an ORF, its function uncertain. The length of the CDR3 is 15 residues. V was trimmed by 3 bases and J by 0 bases, leaving 12 bases between them.

This chain connects TRBV15 to TRBJ2-7; D possibly matches TRBD1 or TRBD2 (7 bases each). The germline gives CDR1 LNHNV, CDR2 YYDKDF (reference sequence). Trimming took off 2 bases at V and 3 bases at J, with 14 bases between the two ends. The CDR3 length is 15 residues. CDR3 in amino acids: CATSRPAGQSYEQYF. In DNA form, the CDR3 reads TGTGCCACCAGCAGACCAGCGGGACAGAGCTACGAGCAGTACTTC.